These T cell receptor beta chains were read from a single sample in a study of blood T cell repertoires in COVID-19. Clones were read by immunoSEQ multiplex PCR, and TCRdb kept only the in-frame ones, dropping some. The sample records a few hundred thousand clones, around 87% being singletons. The source material was peripheral blood. The receptors were gathered from a man aged 50-60 years with active or convalescent COVID-19. CDR3s include the opening cysteine and the closing phenylalanine or tryptophan. D genes are given only for firm matches. Clone size, where shown, is once, few, many, or a class for clones that have expanded.

TRBJ1-6	.	TRBV18	TRBD1	CASSPRGQPNSPLHF	TGTGCCAGCTCACCAAGGGGACAGCCTAATTCACCCCTCCACTTT
TRBJ1-2	few	TRBV18	TRBD1	CASSPGRGTGGHGYTF	TGTGCCAGCTCACCAGGCCGGGGGACAGGGGGCCATGGCTACACCTTC
TRBJ2-2	.	TRBV7-9	.	CASSSSTGELFF	TGTGCCAGCAGCTCCTCTACCGGGGAGCTGTTTTTT
TRBJ1-3	.	TRBV6-2/TRBV6-3	.	CASSFGVLTNTIYF	TGTGCCAGCAGTTTCGGGGTCTTGACGAACACCATATATTTT
TRBJ2-1	.	TRBV18	.	CASSPGSGVYNEQFF	TGTGCCAGCTCACCGGGTTCGGGAGTGTACAATGAGCAGTTCTTC
TRBJ1-6	.	TRBV20-1	.	CSASAQNNSPLHF	TGCAGTGCTAGTGCCCAGAATAATTCACCCCTCCACTTT
TRBJ1-5	.	TRBV3-1/TRBV3-2	.	CASSQALQGYRHF	TGTGCCAGCAGCCAGGCCTTGCAGGGTTACCGGCATTTT
TRBJ2-2	.	TRBV6-5	TRBD2	CASKRAGEDTGELFF	TGTGCCAGCAAGAGGGCGGGAGAGGACACCGGGGAGCTGTTTTTT
TRBJ2-1	.	TRBV27	.	CASSPLPGLGYNEQFF	TGTGCCAGCAGTCCCCTACCGGGACTGGGCTACAATGAGCAGTTCTTC
TRBJ1-5	.	TRBV5-1	TRBD1	CASSIQGASNQPQHF	TGCGCCAGCAGTATACAGGGGGCTAGTAATCAGCCCCAGCATTTT
TRBJ2-7	.	TRBV7-9	TRBD1	CASSFPQGNSPYEQYF	TGTGCCAGCAGCTTTCCACAGGGGAATAGTCCCTACGAGCAGTACTTC
TRBJ1-2	.	TRBV30	.	CAWSPTDRLYGYTF	TGTGCCTGGAGTCCGACCGACAGGCTCTATGGCTACACCTTC
TRBJ2-3	.	TRBV15	TRBD2	CATRPGGPTDTQYF	TGTGCCACCAGGCCGGGGGGACCCACAGATACGCAGTATTTT
TRBJ2-3	.	TRBV3-1/TRBV3-2	.	CASSRLSGYTDTQYF	TGTGCCAGCAGCCGCCTAAGCGGGTACACAGATACGCAGTATTTT
TRBJ2-5	.	TRBV2	.	CASSSDSETQYF	TGTGCCAGCTCCAGCGACTCAGAGACCCAGTACTTC
TRBJ2-3	.	TRBV7-3	TRBD2	CASSPHDKRGATDTQYF	TGTGCCAGCAGCCCCCACGATAAGCGGGGGGCTACAGATACGCAGTATTTT
TRBJ1-4	.	TRBV2	TRBD1	CASRETGVHEKLFF	TGTGCCAGCAGGGAGACAGGGGTACATGAAAAACTGTTTTTT
TRBJ2-7	once	TRBV5-1	TRBD2	CASSLGGLARSSYEQYF	TGCGCCAGCAGCTTGGGGGGACTAGCGAGAAGCTCCTACGAGCAGTACTTC
TRBJ1-2	.	TRBV6-1	.	CASSEVVEGYTF	TGTGCCAGCAGTGAGGTGGTGGAGGGCTACACCTTC
TRBJ2-5	.	TRBV29-1	TRBD1	CSVRQGAQETQYF	TGCAGCGTTAGACAGGGGGCACAAGAGACCCAGTACTTC
TRBJ2-5	once	TRBV7-2	TRBD1	CASSSSRGMETQYF	TGTGCCAGCAGCTCCTCCAGGGGGATGGAGACCCAGTACTTC
TRBJ2-3	.	TRBV6-6	TRBD1	CASSSGQGAQNTQYF	TGTGCCAGCAGTTCGGGACAGGGGGCGCAGAATACGCAGTATTTT
TRBJ1-2	.	TRBV29-1	TRBD1	CSVRGPSYGYTF	TGCAGCGTTAGGGGGCCCTCCTATGGCTACACCTTC
TRBJ2-3	.	TRBV20-1	TRBD1	CSASTFGTDTDTQYF	TGCAGTGCTAGTACCTTTGGGACAGACACAGATACGCAGTATTTT
TRBJ1-2	.	TRBV28	TRBD1	CASSSVGDRVIYGYTF	TGTGCCAGCAGTTCGGTCGGGGACAGGGTGATATATGGCTACACCTTC
TRBJ1-1	.	TRBV11-2	.	CASSFNQDTEAFF	TGTGCCAGCAGCTTTAATCAGGACACTGAAGCTTTCTTT
TRBJ1-2	.	TRBV6-5	.	CASTPRGRGQEGYTF	TGTGCCAGCACTCCAAGGGGCAGGGGCCAGGAGGGCTACACCTTC
TRBJ2-7	once	TRBV28	TRBD1	CASSVGQREPYF	TGTGCCAGCAGTGTGGGACAGAGAGAGCCGTACTTC
TRBJ1-2	.	TRBV5-1	.	CASSLDRVGGYTF	TGCGCCAGCAGCTTGGACAGGGTTGGCGGCTACACCTTC
TRBJ1-1	.	TRBV18	TRBD1	CASRQGAGTEAFF	TGTGCCAGCCGACAGGGGGCGGGCACTGAAGCTTTCTTT
TRBJ1-2	.	TRBV28	.	CATLSGGHSGTGYTF	TGTGCCACCCTAAGCGGGGGCCACTCAGGGACTGGCTACACCTTC
TRBJ2-4	.	TRBV7-2	TRBD2	CASSLRTSGNVAKNIQYF	TGTGCCAGCAGCTTACGTACTAGCGGAAACGTAGCCAAAAACATTCAGTACTTC
TRBJ2-6	.	TRBV19	.	CASSYSPSGANVLTF	TGTGCCAGTAGTTATTCCCCCTCTGGGGCCAACGTCCTGACTTTC
TRBJ1-2	.	TRBV28	TRBD1	CASTRTGVYGYTF	TGTGCCAGCACCCGGACAGGGGTCTATGGCTACACCTTC
TRBJ2-1	.	TRBV7-3	TRBD2	CASSSIAGAPGNEQFF	TGTGCCAGCAGCTCCATAGCGGGGGCGCCGGGCAATGAGCAGTTCTTC
TRBJ1-4	.	TRBV29-1	TRBD1	CSAGDSNEKLFF	TGCAGCGCCGGGGACAGTAACGAAAAACTGTTTTTT
TRBJ2-4	.	TRBV28	TRBD1	CASWDRLKNIQYF	TGTGCCAGCTGGGACAGACTCAAAAACATTCAGTACTTC
TRBJ2-3	.	TRBV19	TRBD1	CASSIGTGGGKDTQYF	TGTGCCAGTAGTATCGGGACAGGGGGTGGGAAAGATACGCAGTATTTT
TRBJ1-4	.	TRBV4-2	.	CASSQDRKDFNEKLFF	TGTGCCAGCAGCCAAGATCGAAAGGACTTTAATGAAAAACTGTTTTTT
TRBJ1-2	.	TRBV24-1	.	CATSVNSYGYTF	TGTGCCACCAGTGTCAACAGCTATGGCTACACCTTC
TRBJ2-7	.	TRBV28	TRBD1	CASRTLGTGSREQYF	TGTGCCAGCAGAACCCTCGGGACAGGGTCGCGAGAGCAGTACTTC
TRBJ1-3	.	TRBV28	.	CASSLNGGPSGNTIYF	TGTGCCAGCAGTTTAAACGGAGGACCCTCTGGAAACACCATATATTTT